The 25 T cell receptor beta chains given below trace back to one sample, sequenced in a study of a mutant IDH1 vaccine in newly diagnosed glioma. Noted time point: week 35, safety follow-up. Vaccination used 300 ug of mutant IDH1 20-mer peptide per dose, with topical imiquimod. Clones were read by immunoSEQ multiplex PCR, and TCRdb kept only the in-frame ones, dropping some. This sample carries approximately 50,000 clones, around 85% of them seen once, and the ten largest clones take 1.6%. Their specific antigens are unknown. The sample was PBMCs, taken from a glioma patient whose treatment included an IDH1 peptide vaccine. Source of these receptors: a man aged 35 to 55 with glioma.

This rearrangement joins TRBV5-4 to TRBJ2-1; no definite D call. Trimming took 0 bases from V and 4 from J, leaving 14 bases between them. Germline values: CDR1 SGHNT, CDR2 YYREEE (reference sequence). This CDR3 comprises 16 residues. DNA for the CDR3: TGTGCCAGCAGCTTGGAGTTTAAGGTCTCTTACAATGAGCAGTTCTTC. It specifies CASSLEFKVSYNEQFF.

There are a few counts of this clone. The gene calls are TRBV4-1 and TRBJ1-1; D might be TRBD1 (6 bases). The V end lost 0 bases, the J end lost 3 bases, and 11 bases lay between the germline ends. CDR1 MGHRA and CDR2 YSYEKL come from the germline V gene. This CDR3 comprises 15 residues. CDR3 amino acids: CASSQDIQGYTEAFF. In DNA form, the CDR3 reads TGCGCCAGCAGCCAAGATATACAGGGATACACTGAAGCTTTCTTT.

The rearrangement uses TRBV4-3 and TRBJ1-2, with D maybe TRBD1 (6 bases). The germline V and J ends were trimmed by 0 bases and 7 bases, with 9 bases remaining between them. CDR1 and CDR2 (germline): LGHNA, YSLEER. The CDR3 extends over 13 amino acids. The CDR3 reads CASSQEGGGGYTF. In DNA, the CDR3 is TGCGCCAGCAGCCAAGAGGGAGGGGGTGGCTACACCTTC.

The V and J genes are TRBV9 and TRBJ1-3; 11 bases fit TRBD1. In germline, CDR1 is SGDLS, CDR2 YYNGEE. The CDR3 has 17 residues. With V trimmed by 4 bases and J by 2 bases, 8 bases remained unmatched. The CDR3 spells CASSPPPGQGAGNTIYF. The CDR3 DNA reads TGTGCCAGCAGCCCTCCCCCGGGACAGGGGGCTGGAAACACCATATATTTT.

V and J are TRBV7-3 and TRBJ2-2; D might be TRBD2 (6 bases). Germline CDR1 and CDR2: SGHTA and FQGTGA. V was cut by 5 bases and J by 7 bases, with 11 bases left in between. The CDR3 totals 13 residues. The CDR3 reads CASSVLAGGELFF. In DNA, the CDR3 is TGTGCCAGCAGCGTACTAGCTGGCGGGGAGCTGTTTTTT.

In the case of this clone: At one end the junction does not follow the germline gene, possibly because of a read error. V and J are TRBV2 and TRBJ2-5, with 9 positions matching TRBD1. The CDR3 runs 15 residues. CDR1 is SNHLY and CDR2 is FYNNEI in the germline V gene. CDR3 residues: CASRSRDRDHETQYF. CDR3 sequence (DNA): TGTGCCAGCAGGAGCCGGGACAGGGACCACGAGACCCAGTACTTC.

The CDR3: CASSQRQGAIAEAFF. CDR3 nucleotides: TGTGCCAGCAGCCAAAGACAGGGGGCGATCGCTGAAGCTTTCTTT. The J gene is TRBJ1-1, the V gene TRBV6-5; 10 bases align to TRBD1. Trimming at V came to 6 bases and at J to 6 bases, leaving 10 bases not matched to a gene. Germline V gives CDR1 MNHEY, CDR2 SVGAGI. This CDR3 is 15 amino acids long.

A single count supports this clone. The gene calls are TRBV9 and TRBJ2-5; D gene unclear. Germline values: CDR1 SGDLS, CDR2 YYNGEE. This CDR3 region has 15 residues. Trimming took 1 base from V and 3 from J, leaving 13 bases between them. The CDR3 DNA follows: TGTGCCAGCAGCGTAACTGTTCGCACAGAAGAGACCCAGTACTTC. Encoded protein: CASSVTVRTEETQYF.

The J gene is TRBJ2-5, the V gene TRBV7-2; no reliable D call. Germline CDR1 reads SGHTA; CDR2 reads FQGNSA. With 6 bases removed from V and 6 bases from J, the gap between germline ends came to 11 bases. The CDR3 covers 12 residues. CDR3 loop: CASRPASQTQYF. The CDR3 coding sequence is TGTGCCAGCAGGCCTGCCTCGCAGACCCAGTACTTC. Variable domain in full (rest from reference TRBV7-2 and TRBJ2-5): GAGVSQSPSNKVTEKGKDVELRCDPISGHTALYWYRQSLGQGLEFLIYFQGNSAPDKSGLPSDRFSAERTGGSVSTLTIQRTQQEDSAVYLCASRPASQTQYFGPGTRLLVL.

The V call is TRBV5-5, the J call TRBJ2-7, with D maybe TRBD2 (6 bases). With 0 bases removed from V and 1 base from J, the gap between germline ends came to 14 bases. CDR1 is SGHKS, CDR2 YYEKEE, per germline (reference sequence). The CDR3 extends over 16 amino acids. The CDR3, as DNA: TGTGCCAGCAGCTTGGTAGGCGGGACCGGGTCCTACGAGCAGTACTTC. It encodes CASSLVGGTGSYEQYF.

As DNA, the CDR3 is TGTGCCAGCAGTGATCAGATAGGTGCAACCGATGAGCAGTTCTTC. Translation gives CASSDQIGATDEQFF. This sequence joins TRBV6-1 and TRBJ2-1; D is unresolved. CDR1 and CDR2 (germline): MNHNS, SASEGT. The V and J ends lost 3 bases and 8 bases respectively, with 17 bases between them. The CDR3 has 15 amino acids.

This clone was observed once. V usage is TRBV5-1 and J usage is TRBJ2-1, with D tentatively TRBD2 (6 bases). This CDR3 has 16 residues. The germline V and J ends were trimmed by 1 base and 5 bases, with 16 bases remaining between them. Looked up from germline, CDR1 is SGHRS and CDR2 is YFSETQ. The CDR3 nucleotides are TGCGCCAGCAGCTTGCCCCTCGGGACTTCCAACAATGAGCAGTTCTTC. As protein: CASSLPLGTSNNEQFF.

This rearrangement joins TRBV5-4 to TRBJ1-1; no definite D call. V dropped 0 bases and J dropped 1 base, with 7 bases sitting between them. The CDR3 sequence is 14 residues long. Germline CDR1 SGHNT, CDR2 YYREEE (reference sequence). The CDR3 loop reads CASSLGTANTEAFF. The CDR3 DNA reads as TGTGCCAGCAGCTTGGGTACCGCGAACACTGAAGCTTTCTTT.

The table lists this clone with a count of one. J is TRBJ2-7 and V is TRBV28; 9 bases map to TRBD2. The length of the CDR3 is 13 residues. Per the germline V gene, CDR1 is MDHEN and CDR2 is SYDVKM. Germline trimming cut 6 bases from V and 4 bases from J; bases unmatched to any gene: 4. CDR3 in amino acids: CASRTSGIYEQYF. CDR3 nucleotide sequence: TGTGCCAGCAGGACTAGCGGAATTTACGAGCAGTACTTC.

The J gene is TRBJ2-1, the V gene TRBV7-2; D is unresolved. Germline lookup yields CDR1 SGHTA and CDR2 FQGNSA. The CDR3 loop spans 16 amino acids. V gave up 0 bases and J gave up 2 bases, with 11 bases separating them. In nucleotides, the CDR3 is TGTGCCAGCAGCTTAGCGCGATTACTGCCCTACAATGAGCAGTTCTTC. It specifies CASSLARLLPYNEQFF.

The V call is TRBV6-1, the J call TRBJ2-7, with D perhaps assigned TRBD1 or TRBD2 (6 bases each). The V and J ends lost 1 base and 3 bases respectively, with 16 bases between them. Germline CDR1 MNHNS, CDR2 SASEGT. This CDR3 has 16 amino acids. The CDR3 DNA sequence: TGTGCCAGCAGTGAAGGGTTAGGGGGGAGCGGCTACGAGCAGTACTTC. As protein: CASSEGLGGSGYEQYF.

The V and J genes are TRBV15 and TRBJ2-7; TRBD2 agrees at 8 bases. CDR3 length: 15 residues. The V gene's germline CDR1 is LNHNV and CDR2 YYDKDF (reference sequence). The trim removed 5 bases at V and 0 bases at J, leaving 6 bases unmatched. CDR3 sequence reads: CATSQMTSDSYEQYF. CDR3 DNA sequence: TGTGCCACCAGCCAAATGACTAGCGACTCCTACGAGCAGTACTTC. Looking up the rest from reference TRBV15 and TRBJ2-7 gives the full variable domain: DAMVIQNPRYQVTQFGKPVTLSCSQTLNHNVMYWYQQKSSQAPKLLFHYYDKDFNNEADTPDNFQSRRPNTSFCFLDIRSPGLGDTAMYLCATSQMTSDSYEQYFGPGTRLTVT.

This chain joins TRBV2 and TRBJ1-5; D is unclear. This CDR3 has 15 amino acids. The V end lost 4 bases, the J end lost 3 bases, and 13 bases lay between the germline ends. Germline loops: CDR1 SNHLY, CDR2 FYNNEI. For the CDR3, the DNA is TGTGCCAGCAGTGCGTCGGCGGGAGTCAATCAGCCCCAGCATTTT. This sequence encodes CASSASAGVNQPQHF.

V gene TRBV5-3 combines with J gene TRBJ2-2, with D perhaps TRBD1 or TRBD2 (6 bases each). TRBV5-3 is an ORF; its function is uncertain. The CDR3 is made up of 17 amino acids. The germline V and J ends were trimmed by 0 bases and 0 bases, with 12 bases remaining between them. The CDR3 protein is CARSLGGAAANTGELFF. The CDR3, as DNA: TGTGCCAGAAGCTTGGGGGGGGCCGCCGCGAACACCGGGGAGCTGTTTTTT.

The chain is built from TRBV5-1 and TRBJ2-5; D gene ambiguous. This CDR3 is 14 amino acids long. The V end lost 6 bases, the J end lost 5 bases, and 17 bases lay between the germline ends. CDR1 is SGHRS and CDR2 is YFSETQ in the germline V gene. CDR3 in amino acids: CASMYYLNGETQYF. The CDR3 nucleotides read TGCGCCAGCATGTACTACCTAAATGGGGAGACCCAGTACTTC.

This clone showed up just once. This rearrangement joins TRBV14 to TRBJ2-4; D remains ambiguous. V lost 0 bases and J lost 0, with 6 bases in between. CDR3 size: 15 residues. Germline V CDR1 and CDR2: SGHDN, FVKESK. For the CDR3, the DNA is TGTGCCAGCAGCCAAGAGTCCCCAGCCAAAAACATTCAGTACTTC. Its protein product is CASSQESPAKNIQYF.

The rearrangement links TRBV18 to TRBJ2-7; 8 positions agree with TRBD2. The trim removed 3 bases at V and 6 bases at J, leaving 4 bases unmatched. The CDR3 loop spans 13 amino acids. The germline V gene encodes CDR1 KGHSH and CDR2 LQKENI. The CDR3 here is CASSPAGGGEQYF. DNA of the CDR3: TGTGCCAGCTCACCTGCGGGAGGAGGCGAGCAGTACTTC.

The chain couples TRBV2 to TRBJ1-5; D remains ambiguous. Deletions cut 7 bases from V and 0 bases from J, with 13 bases between. The CDR3 has 15 residues. Germline values: CDR1 SNHLY, CDR2 FYNNEI. CDR3 bases: TGTGCCAGCACGAGGGAAAACTATAGCAATCAGCCCCAGCATTTT. It is translated as CASTRENYSNQPQHF.

This clone showed up just once. The chain couples TRBV7-2 to TRBJ2-3; 9 nucleotides agree with TRBD1. The germline V gene has CDR1 SGHTA and CDR2 FQGNSA. The trim removed 5 bases at V and 5 bases at J, leaving 5 bases unmatched. The CDR3 is 14 amino acids. The CDR3: CASSMDRGVDTQYF. CDR3 coding DNA: TGTGCCAGCAGCATGGACAGGGGAGTAGATACGCAGTATTTT.

This chain connects TRBV2 to TRBJ2-7; D tentatively fits TRBD1 or TRBD2 (6 bases each). CDR1 and CDR2 (germline): SNHLY, FYNNEI. The CDR3 is made up of 10 amino acids. Trimming stripped 8 bases from V and 12 bases from J, with 14 bases between. CDR3 nucleotides: TGTGCCAGCTGGGGGGCCAGGACGTACTTC. Translating it yields CASWGARTYF.